The clone carrying this T cell receptor (beta chain) has just one count. This same CDR3 is encoded by further DNA sequences in the sample. This sample stems from a study of blood T cell repertoires in COVID-19. Looking at the study overall: The analysed material was cDNA or gDNA that came from T cells, B-cell-depleted T cells, or PBMCs.

Produced via immunoSEQ multiplex PCR; TCRdb's table is partial and in-frame only. The table includes roughly 300,000 clones, about 87% detected once. Those enrolled, adults aged roughly 18 to 89 years, came from about two dozen US areas. All recovered Cohort 3 donors got two negative PCRs, got clearance, or saw symptom resolution. Germline V gene lookup returns CDR1 LNHDA and CDR2 SQIVND (reference sequence). The CDR3 is 13 residues long. Trimming removed 2 bases at V and 3 bases at J, with 7 bases between. The rearrangement joins TRBV19 to TRBJ1-1, with D perhaps matching TRBD1 (5 bases). The sequencing sample was made of PBMCs or T cells enriched from blood (not recorded which). This receptor was identified in a woman aged 25 to 39 who had recovered from COVID-19. CDR3 loop: CASSISRDTEAFF. CDR3 in DNA: TGTGCCAGTAGTATAAGCAGGGACACTGAAGCTTTCTTT.